This T cell receptor beta chain was captured in a study of blood T cell repertoires in COVID-19. Study at large: The recovered donors of Cohort 3 showed two negative PCRs, clearance, or symptom resolution.

The germline V gene encodes CDR1 SQVTM and CDR2 ANQGSEA. V lost 6 bases to trimming and J lost 10 bases, with 16 bases between them. The CDR3 contains 13 residues. Method: immunoSEQ multiplex PCR; TCRdb's copy keeps in-frame clones and lacks some. The sample holds approximately 250,000 clones, 88% seen once. Sequencing was done on a sample of PBMCs or T cells enriched from blood (not recorded which). The chain links TRBV29-1 to TRBJ1-6, with D perhaps TRBD1 (6 bases). This sequence originates from a woman between 55 and 75 years old in a cohort exposed to, infected with or recovered from COVID-19 (not recorded which). This chain's CDR3 is CSVAVGAESPLHF. CDR3 nucleotide sequence: TGCAGCGTGGCCGTGGGGGCTGAATCACCCCTCCACTTT.